Listed below are T cell receptor beta chains from one sample, sequenced in a study of shared clonotypes between healthy human individuals. TCRdb's table, derived via immunoSEQ multiplex PCR, lists solely in-frame clones and lacks some. Of some 1.4 million clones in the sample, roughly 96% are singletons; the top ten hold roughly 1.1%. The sample consisted of naive CD4+ T cells sorted from blood. Receptor source: a man under 40 in good health. CDR3s include the opening cysteine and the closing phenylalanine or tryptophan. The D gene is left open where the match is weak. Clone size is given for some rows only: seen once, a few or many times, or a class if the clone is expanded.

TGTGCCAGCAGTGAAGCAGGGATCTACGAGCAGTACTTC CASSEAGIYEQYF - TRBV6-1 - TRBJ2-7
TGTGCCATCGGCCCTATCCGGACAGAGAACACTGAAGCTTTCTTT CAIGPIRTENTEAFF - TRBV10-3 - TRBJ1-1
TGTGCCAGCAGCCACCCAAGTCTAGCGGGAGGACGGACCTACAATGAGCAGTTCTTC CASSHPSLAGGRTYNEQFF - TRBV5-6 TRBD2 TRBJ2-1
TGTGCCAGCAGCCCTAGAGACCGATACAATGAGCAGTTCTTC CASSPRDRYNEQFF - TRBV7-9 - TRBJ2-1
TGTGCCAGCAGCTTGGGACAGGGAAGAAACATTCAGTACTTC CASSLGQGRNIQYF - TRBV5-4 TRBD1 TRBJ2-4
TGTGCCAGTAGTATAAGAAAGACTAGCGGTAGCACAGATACGCAGTATTTT CASSIRKTSGSTDTQYF - TRBV19 TRBD2 TRBJ2-3
TGTGCCAGCAGCTTGAGATCCGACAATAATGAAAAACTGTTTTTT CASSLRSDNNEKLFF - TRBV5-4 - TRBJ1-4
TGCGCCAGCAGCCAAGACCCGGGGGGTACAGGGGTTAACACCGGGGAGCTGTTTTTT CASSQDPGGTGVNTGELFF - TRBV4-1 - TRBJ2-2
TGTGCCAGAGGGACAGACTTCTCTGGGGCCAACGTCCTGACTTTC CARGTDFSGANVLTF - TRBV2 TRBD1 TRBJ2-6
TGTGCCAGCAGTACAACTCCGCAAGAGACCCAGTACTTC CASSTTPQETQYF - TRBV28 - TRBJ2-5
TGTGCCAGCAGTTTACGTCCGGCTCTCCTAAACACTGAAGCTTTCTTT CASSLRPALLNTEAFF - TRBV28 - TRBJ1-1
TGTGCCAGCAGTGAATATGGGTGGAACACTGAAGCTTTCTTT CASSEYGWNTEAFF - TRBV6-1 - TRBJ1-1
TGTGCCAGCAGCGTACCAGGGGAGCTGTACAATGAGCAGTTCTTC CASSVPGELYNEQFF - TRBV13 - TRBJ2-1
TGTGCCAGCAGCTTACAGGTAGCAACTAATGAAAAACTGTTTTTT CASSLQVATNEKLFF - TRBV11-2 - TRBJ1-4
TGTGCCAGCAGTGGTGCGTACGAGCAGTACTTC CASSGAYEQYF - TRBV25-1 - TRBJ2-7
TGTGCCTGGAGCCACCGGGACCCCGGGGACGAGCAGTACTTC CAWSHRDPGDEQYF - TRBV30 - TRBJ2-7
TGTGCCAGCACCCCGGGCGGGCGAAGCAATCAGCCCCAGCATTTT CASTPGGRSNQPQHF - TRBV28 - TRBJ1-5
TGTGCCAGCACTAAACGCAGGTTCGGTGAAAAACTGTTTTTT CASTKRRFGEKLFF - TRBV27 - TRBJ1-4
TGTGCCAGCAGCTCGTTGCCCGGGACAGTAAAAAACATTCAGTACTTC CASSSLPGTVKNIQYF - TRBV7-9 TRBD1 TRBJ2-4
TGCGCCAGCAGCACACAGGGAAAAGAGACCCAGTACTTC CASSTQGKETQYF - TRBV5-1 - TRBJ2-5
TGTGCCAGCACCTTAGGACCCCGCTCTGGAAACACCATATATTTT CASTLGPRSGNTIYF - TRBV5-6 - TRBJ1-3
TGTGCCAGCAGCCTGGGGACAGGGGGACACCAGCCCCAGCATTTT CASSLGTGGHQPQHF - TRBV7-2 TRBD1 TRBJ1-5
TGTGCCAGCAGCCCAGTGGATACGCAGTATTTT CASSPVDTQYF - TRBV13 - TRBJ2-3
TGTGCCAGTAGTACCCTAATAGCGGGAGGAGAAAGGCCTGAGCAGTTCTTC CASSTLIAGGERPEQFF - TRBV19 TRBD2 TRBJ2-1
TGTGCCACCAGCAGAGATACGACTAGCCGACACAATGAGCAGTTCTTC CATSRDTTSRHNEQFF - TRBV15 TRBD2 TRBJ2-1
TGCGCCAGCAGCTCCCTTGGGACAGGGGCCGGCGAGCAGTACTTC CASSSLGTGAGEQYF - TRBV5-1 TRBD1 TRBJ2-7
TGTGCCAGCAGACCCGGGACAGGGTTAAGCTATAACTACGAGCAGTACTTC CASRPGTGLSYNYEQYF once TRBV28 TRBD1 TRBJ2-7
TGCAGTGCTTATATCGGAGGGAAACTGTTTTTT CSAYIGGKLFF - TRBV20-1 - TRBJ1-4
TGTGCCAGCAGTGAAAACAGGGGGCTGGGCGAGCAGTACTTC CASSENRGLGEQYF - TRBV2 TRBD1 TRBJ2-7
TGTGCCAGCAGTCTGGGAGTTAACTATGGCTACACCTTC CASSLGVNYGYTF - TRBV28 - TRBJ1-2
TGTGCCAGCAGCTCCCCGGGTGGGGACAGGGGGCTCGGGGCCAACGTCCTGACTTTC CASSSPGGDRGLGANVLTF - TRBV11-1 TRBD1 TRBJ2-6
TGTGCCAGCAGTTCCCGGGACAGGAAAAACTACGAGCAGTACTTC CASSSRDRKNYEQYF - TRBV27 TRBD1 TRBJ2-7
TGCGCCAGCAGTGATCCCGGGGCCGAGCAGTACTTC CASSDPGAEQYF - TRBV10-1 - TRBJ2-7
TGTGCCAGCAGTCAGACGACAGGGGCAAACTATGGCTACACCTTC CASSQTTGANYGYTF - TRBV2 TRBD1 TRBJ1-2
TGTGCCAGCCAGAGGGATGCGGGACGCTACAATGAGCAGTTCTTC CASQRDAGRYNEQFF - TRBV7-9 - TRBJ2-1
TGTGCCTGGAGTGGACCCAACCAGCCCCAGCATTTT CAWSGPNQPQHF once TRBV30 - TRBJ1-5
TGTGCCAGCAGCCCCTTCCCGGGACAGGGTATTCATGAGCAGTTCTTC CASSPFPGQGIHEQFF once TRBV7-9 TRBD1 TRBJ2-1
TGTGCCAGCAGCTACTTAGCGGGAGGGTCGGATGAGCAGTTCTTC CASSYLAGGSDEQFF - TRBV7-9 TRBD2 TRBJ2-1
TGTGCCAGCAGTTCTCTAGTGACGGGCGTGAACACTGAAGCTTTCTTT CASSSLVTGVNTEAFF - TRBV27 - TRBJ1-1
TGTGCCACAAATCCAGGGAACACTGAAGCTTTCTTT CATNPGNTEAFF - TRBV7-9 - TRBJ1-1
TGTGCCAGCAGTTACCTTAGCGGGAGAAGCTACGAGCAGTACTTC CASSYLSGRSYEQYF - TRBV6-5 TRBD2 TRBJ2-7
TGTGCCAGCAGCCAACGGGGCGGAGACCTGTCCAAAAACATTCAGTACTTC CASSQRGGDLSKNIQYF - TRBV4-2 - TRBJ2-4
TGTGCCAGCGGCTCGGCTAGGAAAGCCTACAATGAGCAGTTCTTC CASGSARKAYNEQFF - TRBV7-2 - TRBJ2-1
TGTGCCTCGTCGTTCTATAGCAATCAGCCCCAGCATTTT CASSFYSNQPQHF - TRBV10-3 - TRBJ1-5
TGCGCCAGCAGCTTGAAATCGGGACAAAATTCCCACGAGCAGTACTTC CASSLKSGQNSHEQYF - TRBV5-1 - TRBJ2-7
TGCGCCAGCAGCTCTAGCGGGAGAAATGAGCAGTTCTTC CASSSSGRNEQFF - TRBV5-1 TRBD2 TRBJ2-1
TGCGCCAGCAGTGAGCTTTGGACCGGCGGGGAGCTGTTTTTT CASSELWTGGELFF - TRBV10-1 - TRBJ2-2
TGTGCCAGCAGTTTATCTGGGGTTGGGGCCAACGTCCTGACTTTC CASSLSGVGANVLTF once TRBV27 - TRBJ2-6
TGTGCCAGTATTAGGACAGGGGGAGGTGATACGCAGTATTTT CASIRTGGGDTQYF - TRBV19 TRBD1 TRBJ2-3
TGTGCCAGCAGCTTAAGGGACAGCTCCTACGAGCAGTACTTC CASSLRDSSYEQYF - TRBV7-8 TRBD1 TRBJ2-7
TGTGCCAGCAGCCCTGCCAGGGGGAGGCGCTACGAGCAGTACTTC CASSPARGRRYEQYF - TRBV11-2 - TRBJ2-7
TGTGCCAGCACCCCACAGGGAGGGCGACATGAGCAGTTCTTC CASTPQGGRHEQFF - TRBV28 - TRBJ2-1
TGTGCCAGCAGCTATTTGGGGGGGACAAGCGGGCACGGGGAGCTGTTTTTT CASSYLGGTSGHGELFF once TRBV7-2 - TRBJ2-2
TGTGCCAGCAGACTGACAGGGGGCCAAGAGACCCAGTACTTC CASRLTGGQETQYF - TRBV27 TRBD1 TRBJ2-5
TGTGCCAGCAGCCAAGTGACCACGTCACCACCCGGGGGTGGCTATACGCAGTATTTT CASSQVTTSPPGGGYTQYF - TRBV14 - TRBJ2-3
TGTGCAAGTCGTTGCGGGGCAGGGGGTTTTTACGAGCAGTACTTC CASRCGAGGFYEQYF - TRBV12-2 - TRBJ2-7
TGTGCCAGCTCACCGCGGGTCAGCTCCTACAATGAGCAGTTCTTC CASSPRVSSYNEQFF - TRBV18 - TRBJ2-1
TGTGCCATCAGTGAGTCTGGACCCTCGGTCAGCAGGAAAAAGACCCAGTACTTC CAISESGPSVSRKKTQYF once TRBV10-3 - TRBJ2-5
TGTGCCAGCGTTTTGACTAGCGGGAGCTACGAGCAGTACTTC CASVLTSGSYEQYF - TRBV6-1 TRBD2 TRBJ2-7
TGTGCCACTAACCAGGGTAACCAAGAGACCCAGTACTTC CATNQGNQETQYF - TRBV5-4 - TRBJ2-5